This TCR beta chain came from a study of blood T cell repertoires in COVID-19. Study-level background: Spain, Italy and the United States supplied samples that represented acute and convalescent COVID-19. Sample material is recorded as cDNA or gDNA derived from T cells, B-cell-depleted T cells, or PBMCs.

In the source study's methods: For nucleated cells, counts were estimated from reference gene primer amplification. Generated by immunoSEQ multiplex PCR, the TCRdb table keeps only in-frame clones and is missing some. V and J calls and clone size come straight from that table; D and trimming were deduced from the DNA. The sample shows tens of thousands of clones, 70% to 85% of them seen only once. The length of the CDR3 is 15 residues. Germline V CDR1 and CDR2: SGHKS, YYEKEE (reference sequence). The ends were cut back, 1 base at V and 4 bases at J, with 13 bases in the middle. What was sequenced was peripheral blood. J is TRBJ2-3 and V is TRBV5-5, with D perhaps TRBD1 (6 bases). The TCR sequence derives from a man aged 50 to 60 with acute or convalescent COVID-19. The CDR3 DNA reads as TGTGCCAGCAGCTTGCGGGGCAGGGGAGCAGATACGCAGTATTTT. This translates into CASSLRGRGADTQYF.